One sample yielded the 27 T cell receptor beta chains listed below, sequenced in a study of OX40 agonist ivuxolimab in advanced cancers. The table came from immunoSEQ multiplex PCR; TCRdb's copy has only in-frame clones and leaves some out. The table shows tens of thousands of clones, with approximately 91% occurring only once. The sample consisted of CD4+ or CD8+ T cells sorted from blood, taken in a trial of the OX40 agonist ivuxolimab. The receptors derive from an adult with an advanced solid tumor such as melanoma, head and neck, liver or kidney cancer.

This chain uses TRBV4-2 with TRBJ2-7; TRBD2 aligns across 12 bases. CDR3 size: 18 residues. Germline CDR1 is LGHNA and CDR2 is YNFKEQ. V trimming: 0 bases; J trimming: 2 bases; junction bases outside the gene matches: 8. The CDR3 sequence: CASSQDEVTSGSTYEQYF. In nucleotides, the CDR3 is TGTGCCAGCAGCCAAGATGAGGTGACTAGCGGGAGTACCTACGAGCAGTACTTC.

This chain uses TRBV4-2 with TRBJ2-5; 14 bases match TRBD2. The length of the CDR3 is 16 residues. The junction had 1 base not matched to a gene; V was cut back by 0 bases and J by 4 bases. Germline lookup yields CDR1 LGHNA and CDR2 YNFKEQ. CDR3 sequence reads: CASSQEGTSGGETQYF. The CDR3 DNA reads TGTGCCAGCAGCCAAGAGGGGACTAGCGGGGGAGAGACCCAGTACTTC.

This clone was seen only a few times. The chain recombines TRBV2 with TRBJ2-7; D might be TRBD2 (6 bases). The CDR3 runs to 14 residues. The germline V gene has CDR1 SNHLY and CDR2 FYNNEI. V shed 7 bases and J shed 2 bases, with 15 bases lying between them. The CDR3 sequence is CASTRDSGTYEQYF. CDR3 sequence (DNA): TGTGCCAGCACCCGAGATAGCGGCACCTACGAGCAGTACTTC.

This clone occurred a few times. The chain joins TRBV19 to TRBJ1-2, with D possibly being TRBD1 (5 bases). The CDR3 has 15 residues. In germline, CDR1 is LNHDA, CDR2 SQIVND (reference sequence). The V end was cut by 5 bases, the J end by 4 bases, with 17 bases between. In DNA form, the CDR3 reads TGTGCCAGTAGTCCCAGCCCCAGGGTTAGCTATGGCTACACCTTC. It yields the protein CASSPSPRVSYGYTF.

The rearrangement links TRBV9 to TRBJ2-1; maybe TRBD2 (5 bases). Trimming shortened V by 0 bases and J by 7 bases, and 5 bases separated the two germline ends. This CDR3 region has 12 residues. Germline CDR1 reads SGDLS; CDR2 reads YYNGEE. CDR3 loop: CASSVAGNEQFF. Here the CDR3 DNA reads TGTGCCAGCAGCGTAGCGGGAAATGAGCAGTTCTTC.

The V and J genes are TRBV19 and TRBJ1-4; D may be TRBD1 (6 bases). Trimming left V 5 bases short and J 5 bases short, with 15 bases between. The CDR3 totals 15 residues. Germline V lookup: CDR1 LNHDA, CDR2 SQIVND (reference sequence). CDR3 DNA sequence: TGTGCCAGTAGTCTCTTTACAGGGAACAATGAAAAACTGTTTTTT. It codes for CASSLFTGNNEKLFF. Full variable domain (outside the CDR3, taken from reference TRBV19 and TRBJ1-4): DGGITQSPKYLFRKEGQNVTLSCEQNLNHDAMYWYRQDPGQGLRLIYYSQIVNDFQKGDIAEGYSVSREKKESFPLTVTSAQKNPTAFYLCASSLFTGNNEKLFFGSGTQLSVL.

This chain joins TRBV18 and TRBJ2-7; 7 bases are shared with TRBD2. The CDR3 loop spans 16 amino acids. CDR1 and CDR2 (germline): KGHSH, LQKENI. The J segment lost 6 bases and the V segment lost 5 bases, leaving 16 bases of the junction unmatched. This CDR3 reads CASSSPNLAASPEQYF. CDR3 coding DNA: TGTGCCAGCTCATCGCCGAACCTAGCGGCTTCACCCGAGCAGTACTTC.

The chain carries TRBV18 and TRBJ2-1, with 7 bases that match TRBD2. This CDR3 spans 15 amino acids. The J segment lost 9 bases and the V segment lost 6 bases, leaving 14 bases of the junction unmatched. Germline loops: CDR1 KGHSH, CDR2 LQKENI. In nucleotides, the CDR3 is TGTGCCAGCTCTGAGCGGGGACCCCTGGGGACTGAGCAGTTCTTC. Translating gives CASSERGPLGTEQFF.

The CDR3 coding sequence is TGCAGCGTTGATTACCCGGGGGACAACTACGAGCAGTACTTC. It codes for CSVDYPGDNYEQYF. The gene calls are TRBV29-1 and TRBJ2-7; D may correspond to TRBD1 or TRBD2 (6 bases each). Germline CDR1 SQVTM, CDR2 ANQGSEA. The CDR3 runs to 14 residues. Trimming removed 3 bases from V and 3 bases from J, with 15 bases in between.

The CDR3 region is CASSRDQNNEQFF. DNA for the CDR3: TGCGCCAGCAGCCGGGACCAGAACAATGAGCAGTTCTTC. The chain links TRBV5-1 to TRBJ2-1; D is perhaps TRBD1 or TRBD2 (5 bases each). Per the germline V gene, CDR1 is SGHRS and CDR2 is YFSETQ. The V end was cut by 4 bases, the J end by 5 bases, with 10 bases between. The CDR3 sequence is 13 residues long.

The chain joins TRBV7-6 to TRBJ2-7; D is unclear. This CDR3 spans 13 amino acids. The ends were cut back, 0 bases at V and 4 bases at J, with 7 bases in the middle. Looked up from germline, CDR1 is SGHVS and CDR2 is FNYEAQ. The CDR3 bases are TGTGCCAGCAGCTTAGCGCTGGGTTACGAGCAGTACTTC. Translating gives CASSLALGYEQYF.

This clone was recorded once. The V and J genes are TRBV25-1 and TRBJ1-1; no firm D call. Looked up from germline, CDR1 is MGHDK and CDR2 is SYGVNS. This CDR3 region has 13 residues. Trimming took off 6 bases at V and 1 base at J, with 9 bases between the two ends. CDR3 DNA: TGTGCCAGCAGAAGGGCGGGGAACACTGAAGCTTTCTTT. This codes for CASRRAGNTEAFF.

V and J are TRBV9 and TRBJ2-1; 14 nucleotides align to TRBD2. The CDR3 totals 17 residues. CDR1 and CDR2 (germline): SGDLS, YYNGEE. Trimming cost V 3 bases and J 8 bases; bases outside gene matches: 10. The DNA for the CDR3 is TGTGCCAGCAGCGCCCAGAGACTAGCGGGAGGGTTGGATGAGCAGTTCTTC. Translating it yields CASSAQRLAGGLDEQFF.

The DNA for the CDR3 is TGTGCCAGCTCACCAGTGAGCACAGATACGCAGTATTTT. This encodes CASSPVSTDTQYF. The chain has TRBV18 and TRBJ2-3; D call uncertain. The germline V and J ends were trimmed by 2 bases and 0 bases, with 3 bases remaining between them. CDR1 and CDR2 (germline): KGHSH, LQKENI. This CDR3 is 13 amino acids long.

The chain joins TRBV19 to TRBJ2-2; 8 bases are shared with TRBD1. CDR3 length equals 16 residues. J lost 2 bases, V lost 6 bases, and 8 bases had no gene match. Germline V gene sequence: CDR1 LNHDA, CDR2 SQIVND (reference sequence). This CDR3 reads CASRTTGTGNTGELFF. The CDR3, as DNA: TGTGCCAGTAGAACAACGGGGACAGGCAACACCGGGGAGCTGTTTTTT.

V gene TRBV5-1 combines with J gene TRBJ2-3; D is perhaps TRBD1 (6 bases). The germline V and J ends were trimmed by 4 bases and 4 bases, with 13 bases remaining between them. CDR1 SGHRS and CDR2 YFSETQ come from the germline V gene. This CDR3 region has 14 residues. The CDR3 region is CASSRLQGPDTQYF. In nucleotides, the CDR3 is TGCGCCAGCAGCCGACTCCAGGGGCCAGATACGCAGTATTTT.

This chain connects TRBV5-1 to TRBJ2-2; D assignment may be TRBD1 or TRBD2 (5 bases each). Germline CDR1 and CDR2: SGHRS and YFSETQ. This CDR3 has 15 residues. V was cut by 2 bases and J by 4 bases, with 12 bases left in between. The CDR3 is CASSLGERGTGELFF. The CDR3 bases are TGCGCCAGCAGCTTAGGGGAGAGGGGCACCGGGGAGCTGTTTTTT.

For the CDR3, the DNA is TGTGCCAGCATTGACAGATCCACCCGCCGACAAAATGAAAAACTGTTTTTT. Amino acid sequence: CASIDRSTRRQNEKLFF. The chain employs TRBV2 and TRBJ1-4; the D gene is possibly TRBD1 (5 bases). Germline loops: CDR1 SNHLY, CDR2 FYNNEI. This CDR3 contains 17 residues. With 7 bases removed from V and 5 bases from J, the gap between germline ends came to 23 bases.

The rearrangement joins TRBV30 to TRBJ1-2; 7 positions agree with TRBD1. CDR1 GTSNPN and CDR2 SVGIG come from the germline V gene (reference sequence). This CDR3 has 15 residues. J gave up 0 bases and V 3 bases, and 7 bases lay outside the gene matches. The CDR3 is CAWRGGGTANYGYTF. Here the CDR3 DNA reads TGTGCCTGGAGAGGTGGAGGGACAGCTAACTATGGCTACACCTTC.

The DNA for the CDR3 is TGTGCCAGCAGCTTGGGTCTAGCGGATCACAATGAGCAGTTCTTC. Its translation is CASSLGLADHNEQFF. The chain combines TRBV5-5 with TRBJ2-1; 7 bases fit TRBD2. Per germline, CDR1 SGHKS and CDR2 YYEKEE (reference sequence). The CDR3 consists of 15 residues. J lost 5 bases, V lost 0 bases, and 5 bases had no gene match.

This sequence joins TRBV25-1 and TRBJ2-3; the D call may be TRBD1 or TRBD2 (5 bases each). This CDR3 spans 14 amino acids. The germline V gene has CDR1 MGHDK and CDR2 SYGVNS. Trimming took 8 bases from V and 3 from J, leaving 15 bases between them. The CDR3 DNA is TGTGCCAGCGGTTCGATTGGGGGAACAGATACGCAGTATTTT. Translation: CASGSIGGTDTQYF.

V is TRBV21-1 and J is TRBJ2-7; the D call TRBD2 from the table was never checked on the DNA. TRBV21-1 is a pseudogene segment. The CDR3 runs to 14 residues. For the CDR3, the DNA is TGTGCCAGCAGGGAGGGACCCAGCTCCTACGAGCAGTACTTC. It is translated as CASREGPSSYEQYF.

The chain is built from TRBV10-3 and TRBJ1-4, with D possibly being TRBD1 (5 bases). This CDR3 has 14 residues. CDR1 ENHRY and CDR2 SYGVKD come from the germline V gene. The V end lost 0 bases, the J end lost 10 bases, and 12 bases lay between the germline ends. CDR3 residues: CAISESGGEVKLFF. The CDR3, as DNA: TGTGCCATCAGTGAGTCGGGAGGGGAGGTAAAACTGTTTTTT.

The chain recombines TRBV7-3 with TRBJ2-2; 7 bases agree with TRBD1. Germline values: CDR1 SGHTA, CDR2 FQGTGA. CDR3 length: 17 residues. The junction had 7 bases not matched to a gene; V was cut back by 1 base and J by 2 bases. CDR3 sequence: CASSLISGQANTGELFF. Here the CDR3 DNA reads TGTGCCAGCAGCTTAATTAGTGGACAGGCCAACACCGGGGAGCTGTTTTTT.

The DNA for the CDR3 is TGTGCCAGCAGCTCTTCCGGGACGGGCCCCTACGAGCAGTACTTC. It yields the protein CASSSSGTGPYEQYF. The genes are TRBV11-3 and TRBJ2-7; D tentatively fits TRBD1 or TRBD2 (5 bases each). The V end lost 4 bases, the J end lost 2 bases, and 15 bases lay between the germline ends. From germline, CDR1 is SGHNT and CDR2 YENEEA. The CDR3 runs to 15 residues.

The chain is built from TRBV7-3 and TRBJ2-5, with D perhaps assigned TRBD1 or TRBD2 (5 bases each). V was cut by 5 bases and J by 3 bases, with 19 bases left in between. Germline CDR1 is SGHTA and CDR2 is FQGTGA. The CDR3 has 16 amino acids. The CDR3 loop reads CASSPNPGPAKETQYF. The DNA of the CDR3 is TGTGCCAGCAGCCCCAACCCGGGACCCGCCAAAGAGACCCAGTACTTC.

V gene TRBV30 combines with J gene TRBJ1-6; 8 nucleotides agree with TRBD1. The V gene's germline CDR1 is GTSNPN and CDR2 SVGIG (reference sequence). V was clipped by 4 bases and J by 8 bases; unmatched bases: 7. The length of the CDR3 is 14 residues. CDR3 DNA sequence: TGTGCCTGGACGCAGGGGGCTACTTATTCACCCCTCCACTTT. Encoded protein: CAWTQGATYSPLHF.